A selection of T cell receptor beta chains follows, all from one sample in a study of T cell responses to AZD1222 COVID-19 vaccine. Only in-frame clones appear in the TCRdb table, and some are missing; sequencing was by immunoSEQ multiplex PCR. The sample includes about 48,000 clones, approximately 83% of them seen just once. The sample consisted of peripheral blood, taken 28 days after the second AZD1222 dose. The receptors come from an adult who received the AZD1222 COVID-19 vaccine. CDR3s include the opening cysteine and the closing phenylalanine or tryptophan. D genes are given only for firm matches. Clone size is given for some rows only: seen once, a few or many times, or a class if the clone is expanded.

v_gene	j_gene	abundance	d_gene	CDR3aa	CDR3nt
TRBV29-1	TRBJ2-3	few	TRBD2	CSLREADTQYF	TGCAGCCTGCGGGAGGCGGATACGCAGTATTTT
TRBV10-3	TRBJ2-3	-	-	CAISDDRGLADTQYF	TGTGCCATCAGTGATGATCGGGGTCTGGCAGATACGCAGTATTTT
TRBV10-3	TRBJ1-3	-	-	CATGVTLGNTIYF	TGTGCCACCGGCGTGACACTTGGAAACACCATATATTTT
TRBV7-9	TRBJ2-3	once	-	CASSLVPNTDTQYF	TGTGCCAGCAGCTTAGTTCCGAATACAGATACGCAGTATTTT
TRBV27	TRBJ2-5	-	TRBD1	CASRPSTGTQQETQYF	TGTGCCAGCAGGCCCTCGACAGGGACCCAACAAGAGACCCAGTACTTC
TRBV11-2	TRBJ1-3	-	TRBD1	CASSSLGQASGNTIYF	TGTGCCAGCAGCTCATTGGGACAGGCCTCTGGAAACACCATATATTTT
TRBV30	TRBJ2-1	-	-	CAWSGGTEFYNEQFF	TGTGCCTGGAGTGGGGGGACGGAGTTTTACAATGAGCAGTTCTTC
TRBV14	TRBJ2-1	-	-	CASSIGTGRVLNEQFF	TGTGCCAGCAGCATTGGCACCGGAAGGGTCTTGAATGAGCAGTTCTTC
TRBV12-5	TRBJ2-7	-	-	CASGSGPPGQYF	TGTGCTAGTGGTTCGGGCCCCCCGGGACAGTACTTC
TRBV27	TRBJ1-3	once	-	CASSLLVSGNTIYF	TGTGCCAGCAGTCTTTTGGTCTCTGGAAACACCATATATTTT
TRBV28	TRBJ1-6	-	-	CASSALLQGYNSPLHF	TGTGCCAGCAGTGCACTTTTACAGGGCTACAATTCACCCCTCCACTTT
TRBV5-5	TRBJ2-1	-	TRBD1	CASSLGTGLSEQFF	TGTGCCAGCAGCTTGGGGACAGGGTTGAGTGAGCAGTTCTTC
TRBV28	TRBJ1-2	once	TRBD1	CASKTGGSYGYTF	TGTGCCAGCAAGACAGGGGGGAGCTATGGCTACACCTTC
TRBV9	TRBJ2-1	-	-	CASRVRGDEQFF	TGTGCCAGCAGGGTTCGGGGCGATGAGCAGTTCTTC
TRBV7-9	TRBJ2-7	-	-	CASSPPGGEGREQYF	TGTGCCAGCAGCCCCCCCGGGGGTGAGGGGCGCGAGCAGTACTTC
TRBV10-2	TRBJ2-5	once	TRBD1	CASNPTGAETQYF	TGCGCCAGCAATCCGACAGGGGCAGAGACCCAGTACTTC
TRBV9	TRBJ2-1	-	-	CASSLSGTVNNEQFF	TGTGCCAGCAGCTTATCCGGGACGGTTAACAATGAGCAGTTCTTC
TRBV7-9	TRBJ1-3	-	-	CASSFEWDSGNTIYF	TGTGCCAGCAGCTTCGAGTGGGACTCTGGAAACACCATATATTTT
TRBV5-1	TRBJ2-7	-	TRBD1	CASSLGNPGGRTYEQYF	TGCGCCAGCAGCTTGGGGAACCCAGGGGGCAGGACCTACGAGCAGTACTTC
TRBV6-6	TRBJ2-7	-	-	CASSSYPESSYEQYF	TGTGCCAGCAGTTCCTACCCGGAAAGCTCCTACGAGCAGTACTTC
TRBV11-3	TRBJ2-3	-	TRBD2	CASSNGLASDTQYF	TGTGCCAGCAGCAATGGACTAGCTTCAGATACGCAGTATTTT
TRBV19	TRBJ1-6	once	TRBD1	CASSADRGIDSPLHF	TGTGCCAGTAGTGCCGACAGGGGAATTGATTCACCCCTCCACTTT
TRBV5-1	TRBJ2-1	-	-	CASSLGITDEQFF	TGCGCCAGCAGCTTGGGGATAACCGATGAGCAGTTCTTC